This TCR beta chain was sequenced for a study of cytomegalovirus exposure and HLA in healthy donors. Study outcomes and limitations: In vitro checks showed that a few CMV-associated chains really do target CMV antigens. Associated with HLA alleles at 0.05 false discovery rate in a later analysis were about 17,000 TCR beta sequences. A list of 150 or so TCR beta chains associated with cytomegalovirus was given.

PCR was performed using 60 Vbeta and 13 Jbeta primers. Only in-frame clones appear in the TCRdb table, and some are missing; sequencing was by immunoSEQ multiplex PCR. The sample has just over 150,000 clones, 75% to 80% seen once. Trimming shortened V by 0 bases and J by 1 base, and 4 bases separated the two germline ends. The CDR3 consists of 14 residues. Germline CDR1 is SGHVS and CDR2 is FQNEAQ. This clone has just one count. The antigen is not known. The V gene is TRBV7-8, the J gene TRBJ1-5; D is unclear. This TCR was recovered from a woman aged 50 to 60 in good health and CMV-seropositive. The sample was PBMCs. In DNA, the CDR3 is TGTGCCAGCAGCTTAGCTCTGAGCAATCAGCCCCAGCATTTT. Translation gives CASSLALSNQPQHF.